The TCR beta chain described here comes from a study of patients and donors after allogeneic stem cell transplantation. This CDR3 is built from 15 residues. V lost 5 bases, J lost 6 bases, and 19 bases lay in between. MiXCR, applied by TCRdb to the RT-PCR reads, yields one record per CDR3 protein. The sample lists 400,000 to 450,000 distinct CDR3 sequences, around 16% occurring once. The sample consisted of blood, either unsorted or a sorted T cell fraction (not recorded which). This receptor was obtained from a human donor who was either an allogeneic HSCT recipient or a stem cell or donor lymphocyte infusion donor (not recorded which). It is not recorded whose cells these are; they may come from a transplant donor. This chain uses TRBV12-3 or TRBV12-4 with TRBJ1-2, with a weak D call TRBD1 (5 bases). CDR3 nucleotide sequence: TGTGCCAGCAGTCAATTTGGGGGGGGAGGGCATGGCTACACCTTC. This encodes CASSQFGGGGHGYTF.